What follows are 13 T cell receptor beta chains derived from one specimen sequenced in a study of T cell responses to AZD1222 COVID-19 vaccine. The method was immunoSEQ multiplex PCR; TCRdb's version includes in-frame clones alone and lacks a portion of them. The repertoire holds approximately 140,000 clones, roughly 92% seen once, with 0.85% to 1.3% in the top ten. Material: peripheral blood, obtained 28 days after the second AZD1222 dose. All receptors derive from an adult who received the AZD1222 COVID-19 vaccine.

J is TRBJ2-2 and V is TRBV3-1 (or the pseudogene TRBV3-2), with D tentatively TRBD2 (7 bases). The CDR3 is 16 amino acids. Looked up from germline, CDR1 is LGHDT and CDR2 is YNNKEL (reference sequence). The V and J ends lost 4 bases and 4 bases respectively, with 16 bases between them. CDR3 in amino acids: CASSPARGAGTGELFF. Written as DNA, the CDR3 is TGTGCCAGCAGCCCGGCCCGGGGGGCCGGCACCGGGGAGCTGTTTTTT.

The genes are TRBV5-6 and TRBJ2-3; no reliable D call. Trimming stripped 0 bases from V and 2 bases from J, with 10 bases between. There are 15 residues in the CDR3. Germline CDR1 SGHDT, CDR2 YYEEEE. Written as DNA, the CDR3 is TGTGCCAGCAGCTTGGGACCGACGAACACAGATACGCAGTATTTT. It yields the protein CASSLGPTNTDTQYF.

This chain joins TRBV19 and TRBJ1-4, with D maybe TRBD1 (5 bases). The CDR3 spans 14 residues. Trimming stripped 3 bases from V and 7 bases from J, with 12 bases between. Germline CDR1 LNHDA, CDR2 SQIVND (reference sequence). The CDR3 bases are TGTGCCAGTAGTATTCCCGGGACGGGTGAAAAACTGTTTTTT. It codes for CASSIPGTGEKLFF. Filled out from reference TRBV19 and TRBJ1-4, the complete variable domain reads DGGITQSPKYLFRKEGQNVTLSCEQNLNHDAMYWYRQDPGQGLRLIYYSQIVNDFQKGDIAEGYSVSREKKESFPLTVTSAQKNPTAFYLCASSIPGTGEKLFFGSGTQLSVL.

This chain uses TRBV2 with TRBJ1-5; TRBD1 aligns across 8 bases. Germline CDR1 is SNHLY and CDR2 is FYNNEI. This CDR3 is 15 amino acids long. The J segment lost 6 bases and the V segment lost 4 bases, leaving 8 bases of the junction unmatched. CDR3 region: CASSAIGRGLQPQHF. The CDR3 bases are TGTGCCAGCAGTGCAATCGGCAGGGGGCTTCAGCCCCAGCATTTT. The complete variable domain, with remaining parts taken from reference TRBV2 and TRBJ1-5, reads EPEVTQTPSHQVTQMGQEVILRCVPISNHLYFYWYRQILGQKVEFLVSFYNNEISEKSEIFDDQFSVERPDGSNFTLKIRSTKLEDSAMYFCASSAIGRGLQPQHFGDGTRLSIL.

This chain uses TRBV7-8 with TRBJ1-5; 8 bases are shared with TRBD1. CDR3 length equals 13 residues. The germline gives CDR1 SGHVS, CDR2 FQNEAQ. The V and J ends lost 8 bases and 5 bases, in that order; junction bases with no gene match: 5. CDR3 region: CASAPGGDQPQHF. The CDR3 nucleotides read TGTGCCAGCGCCCCAGGGGGCGATCAGCCCCAGCATTTT.

CDR3 in amino acids: CASTLLSGRASLINYGYTF. CDR3 bases: TGTGCCAGCACCCTCCTTTCTGGCAGGGCAAGTCTTATCAACTATGGCTACACCTTC. This chain joins TRBV7-7 and TRBJ1-2, with D perhaps matching TRBD1 (5 bases). The CDR3 totals 19 residues. Germline assignment: CDR1 SSHAT and CDR2 FNYEAQ (reference sequence). The ends were cut back, 7 bases at V and 2 bases at J, with 29 bases in the middle.

This chain connects TRBV9 to TRBJ1-4; D is uncertain. Between the trimmed V and J ends, which lost 0 bases and 0 bases, there was a span of 12 bases. From germline, CDR1 is SGDLS and CDR2 YYNGEE. CDR3 size: 17 residues. CDR3 sequence: CASSVGSVGSTNEKLFF. DNA of the CDR3: TGTGCCAGCAGCGTAGGGAGTGTGGGGTCAACTAATGAAAAACTGTTTTTT.

J is TRBJ1-5 and V is TRBV20-1, with 7 positions matching TRBD1. The germline V gene encodes CDR1 DFQATT and CDR2 SNEGSKA (reference sequence). V lost 1 base to trimming and J lost 11 bases; unmatched junction nucleotides: 2. The CDR3 length is 11 residues. The CDR3 nucleotides are TGCAGTGCTAGAGCGGGACAGTCCCAGCATTTT. Residues: CSARAGQSQHF.

In DNA form, the CDR3 reads TGTGCCAGCAGCTTCGCTAGCACAGATACGCAGTATTTT. Its translation: CASSFASTDTQYF. The J gene is TRBJ2-3, the V gene TRBV7-3; D is unclear. The CDR3 loop spans 13 amino acids. The germline V gene has CDR1 SGHTA and CDR2 FQGTGA. Trimming pared 3 bases from V and 0 bases from J, leaving 4 bases between.

The V call is TRBV5-6, the J call TRBJ1-6, with a tentative D call TRBD1 (6 bases). This CDR3 is built from 17 residues. Trimming stripped 4 bases from V and 1 base from J, with 15 bases between. The germline CDR1 and CDR2 sequences are SGHDT and YYEEEE. CDR3 in amino acids: CASSGGREGSYNSPLHF. CDR3 sequence (DNA): TGTGCCAGCAGCGGGGGCAGGGAGGGATCCTATAATTCACCCCTCCACTTT.

This chain links TRBV19 with TRBJ1-1; D remains ambiguous. V gave up 10 bases and J gave up 0 bases, with 18 bases separating them. CDR1 is LNHDA and CDR2 is SQIVND in the germline V gene (reference sequence). This CDR3 is built from 15 residues. For the CDR3, the DNA is TGTGCCACTAGCCTCGGAGGTGGAGTGAACACTGAAGCTTTCTTT. Its protein product is CATSLGGGVNTEAFF.

This chain connects TRBV27 to TRBJ2-7; the D is unclear. From germline, CDR1 is MNHEY and CDR2 SMNVEV (reference sequence). The CDR3 covers 11 residues. The V and J ends lost 4 bases and 3 bases respectively, with 4 bases between them. The CDR3 spells CASSSFYEQYF. The DNA for the CDR3 is TGTGCCAGCAGTTCATTCTACGAGCAGTACTTC.

This clone came up a few times. The rearrangement links TRBV7-9 to TRBJ2-5; D remains unclear. V lost 4 bases and J lost 5, with 2 bases in between. Germline V gene sequence: CDR1 SEHNR, CDR2 FQNEAQ (reference sequence). The CDR3 is 10 amino acids. The DNA for the CDR3 is TGTGCCAGCAGCTGGGAGACCCAGTACTTC. Its translation: CASSWETQYF.